These 5 T cell receptor beta chains originate from one sample sequenced in a study of blood T cell repertoires in COVID-19. Using immunoSEQ multiplex PCR, the repertoire was profiled, and TCRdb retains in-frame clones only, with some absent. The profile shows about 150,000 clones, around 83% of them singletons. Sequenced input: peripheral blood. The receptor source for this set is a woman aged 45-59 years in a cohort sampled during active or convalescent COVID-19.

Here the CDR3 reads CATSEIRGSGGPDHQETQYF. CDR3 DNA sequence: TGTGCCACCAGTGAAATTCGGGGGAGCGGGGGGCCCGACCACCAAGAGACCCAGTACTTC. The J gene is TRBJ2-5, the V gene TRBV24-1, with TRBD2 matching 9 bases. Trimming took 4 bases from V and 0 from J; bases not matched to a gene: 17. The CDR3 totals 20 residues. Germline CDR1 is KGHDR and CDR2 is SFDVKD.

The CDR3 sequence is CASRADRSTGELFF. CDR3 DNA sequence: TGTGCCAGCAGGGCAGACAGGAGCACCGGGGAGCTGTTTTTT. The gene calls are TRBV6-5 and TRBJ2-2; TRBD1 is a possible D gene (6 bases). Trimming took off 6 bases at V and 4 bases at J, with 12 bases between the two ends. From germline, CDR1 is MNHEY and CDR2 SVGAGI. The CDR3 is made up of 14 amino acids.

The chain is built from TRBV5-6 and TRBJ1-4; the match to TRBD1 covers 7 bases. The CDR3 consists of 14 residues. Germline CDR1 SGHDT, CDR2 YYEEEE. V dropped 4 bases and J dropped 8; count of bases not matched to a gene: 8. This chain's CDR3 is CASSLRQGLEKLFF. In nucleotides, the CDR3 is TGTGCCAGCAGCCTTCGACAGGGTCTAGAAAAACTGTTTTTT. Combining the CDR3 with reference TRBV5-6 and TRBJ1-4 gives the whole variable domain DAGVTQSPTHLIKTRGQQVTLRCSPKSGHDTVSWYQQALGQGPQFIFQYYEEEERQRGNFPDRFSGHQFPNYSSELNVNALLLGDSALYLCASSLRQGLEKLFFGSGTQLSVL.

The gene calls are TRBV6-5 and TRBJ2-1; D unclear. Trimming cost V 6 bases and J 5 bases, with 14 bases left between them. The CDR3 sequence is 14 residues long. CDR1 is MNHEY and CDR2 is SVGAGI in the germline V gene. CDR3: CASRSTILNNEQFF. CDR3 nucleotide sequence: TGTGCCAGCAGATCGACAATCTTAAACAATGAGCAGTTCTTC.

This clone was detected a few times. This chain links TRBV9 with TRBJ2-2; 10 nucleotides match TRBD1. The CDR3 extends over 18 amino acids. With V trimmed by 6 bases and J by 3 bases, 14 bases remained unmatched. CDR1 and CDR2 from the germline V gene are SGDLS and YYNGEE. The CDR3 DNA reads TGTGCCAGCACGACGAAGGACAGGGGGTATGGGGACACCGGGGAGCTGTTTTTT. It specifies CASTTKDRGYGDTGELFF.